This T cell receptor beta chain was observed in a study of T-cell reconstitution after alpha-beta-depleted transplantation in children. Study-wide findings and caveats: Reports say that about two months after transplant, the alpha-beta T cells came out of several hundred graft clones that had expanded. From newly produced T cells came most of the T-cell counts and diversity one year after transplant. For some patients, TCRbeta diversity was high at day 60 because of recipient T cells and thymic progenitors that survived.

Trimming removed 3 bases from V and 0 bases from J, with 12 bases in between. The CDR3 is made up of 15 amino acids. In germline, CDR1 is ENHRY, CDR2 SYGVKD. A library of TCRbeta sequences, prepared with unique molecular identifiers, was generated. A single record per CDR3 protein comes from TCRdb applying MiXCR to the PCR reads. The table includes hundreds of thousands of distinct CDR3 sequences, about 24% detected once. Comments on this clonotype: Its antigen remains unidentified.

This chain links TRBV10-3 with TRBJ2-7; D perhaps matches TRBD1 (6 bases). Here the sequenced sample was PBMCs, mostly from graft donor cells, taken 360 days after TCRalphabeta/CD19-depleted stem cell transplant. The sequence was obtained from a female patient aged 2-10 years who had a stem cell transplant for congenital amegakaryocytic thrombocytopenia, so the T cells may come from the graft donor. CDR3: CAISDQNRASYEQYF. DNA for the CDR3: TGTGCCATCAGTGACCAGAACAGGGCCTCCTACGAGCAGTACTTC.